A selection of T cell receptor beta chains follows, all from one sample in a study of T-cell reconstitution after alpha-beta-depleted transplantation in children. In TCRdb, the PCR reads were re-called with MiXCR into one record per CDR3 protein. Here the sample spans 330,000 or so distinct CDR3 sequences, 10% being singletons. The sequenced sample was PBMCs, obtained before TCRalphabeta/CD19-depleted stem cell transplant. These receptors all come from a boy under two years old with acute myeloid leukemia, due to receive a stem cell transplant. Each CDR3 is given without its conserved first and last residue. Fields, in order: V gene, J gene, CDR3 protein.

v_call: TRBV18
j_call: TRBJ2-5
cdr3_aa: ASSPQGETQY

v_call: TRBV29-1
j_call: TRBJ2-6
cdr3_aa: SARGGTSGSGANVLT

v_call: TRBV10-3
j_call: TRBJ2-7
cdr3_aa: AISESTALLSEQY

v_call: TRBV16
j_call: TRBJ1-2
cdr3_aa: ASSQALVPEGYT

v_call: TRBV7-3
j_call: TRBJ2-1
cdr3_aa: ASSLFGGVSNEQF

v_call: TRBV7-2
j_call: TRBJ2-4
cdr3_aa: ASSLMFLDGKNIQY

v_call: TRBV20-1
j_call: TRBJ1-5
cdr3_aa: SAKYSNQPQH

v_call: TRBV28
j_call: TRBJ2-3
cdr3_aa: ASHHGGTDTQY

v_call: TRBV5-1
j_call: TRBJ1-1
cdr3_aa: ASSFNTEAF

v_call: TRBV12-3/TRBV12-4
j_call: TRBJ1-5
cdr3_aa: ASSFGGQLYNQPQH

v_call: TRBV20-1
j_call: TRBJ2-5
cdr3_aa: SANRGQETQY

v_call: TRBV20-1
j_call: TRBJ2-7
cdr3_aa: SARAGDRGFGPY

v_call: TRBV7-2
j_call: TRBJ2-2
cdr3_aa: ASSLGRANTGELF

v_call: TRBV20-1
j_call: TRBJ2-1
cdr3_aa: SASQGFGNEQF

v_call: TRBV7-9
j_call: TRBJ2-7
cdr3_aa: ASSLTSLSAYEQY

v_call: TRBV7-9
j_call: TRBJ2-3
cdr3_aa: ASSFSSGGTDTQY

v_call: TRBV7-9
j_call: TRBJ2-2
cdr3_aa: ASSSPGLNTGELF

v_call: TRBV5-1
j_call: TRBJ1-3
cdr3_aa: ASTLGTGRKPISGNTIY

v_call: TRBV6-1
j_call: TRBJ2-7
cdr3_aa: ASRRTVSYEQY

v_call: TRBV6-1
j_call: TRBJ1-4
cdr3_aa: ASSRLRLTNEKLF

v_call: TRBV12-3/TRBV12-4
j_call: TRBJ2-5
cdr3_aa: ASTSWWGQGVETQY

v_call: TRBV7-9
j_call: TRBJ2-7
cdr3_aa: ASSPGPSTYEQY

v_call: TRBV7-9
j_call: TRBJ1-2
cdr3_aa: ASSLAWTGSYGYT

v_call: TRBV7-9
j_call: TRBJ2-2
cdr3_aa: ASSGTGQGFVGELF

v_call: TRBV7-9
j_call: TRBJ2-7
cdr3_aa: ASSLAFPDSYEQY

v_call: TRBV4-3
j_call: TRBJ2-7
cdr3_aa: ASSQDLRAEQY

v_call: TRBV7-3
j_call: TRBJ2-5
cdr3_aa: ASSRTGGSQETQY

v_call: TRBV29-1
j_call: TRBJ2-2
cdr3_aa: SVAQDNTGELF

v_call: TRBV24-1
j_call: TRBJ2-3
cdr3_aa: ATSVPLGPRY

v_call: TRBV6-1
j_call: TRBJ1-3
cdr3_aa: ASSLGPSSGNTIY

v_call: TRBV28
j_call: TRBJ2-5
cdr3_aa: ASCRGGQETQY

v_call: TRBV12-3/TRBV12-4
j_call: TRBJ2-6
cdr3_aa: ASSFGRGRYGANVLT

v_call: TRBV25-1
j_call: TRBJ2-7
cdr3_aa: ASSVVNGGEQY

v_call: TRBV5-1
j_call: TRBJ2-3
cdr3_aa: ASSLDTGTSGTDTQY

v_call: TRBV20-1
j_call: TRBJ2-5
cdr3_aa: SARRAGEETQY

v_call: TRBV7-6
j_call: TRBJ2-3
cdr3_aa: ASSSGTSGTYRTDTQY

v_call: TRBV5-1
j_call: TRBJ2-3
cdr3_aa: ASSLQGSKDTQY

v_call: TRBV7-2
j_call: TRBJ2-3
cdr3_aa: ASSPLVWTDTHY

v_call: TRBV30
j_call: TRBJ1-4
cdr3_aa: AWSEGRVGEKLF

v_call: TRBV28
j_call: TRBJ1-5
cdr3_aa: ASSFDDSSNQPQH

v_call: TRBV28
j_call: TRBJ2-7
cdr3_aa: ASSLPLRLSVHPYEQY

v_call: TRBV7-8
j_call: TRBJ1-1
cdr3_aa: ASRAVLGGTEAF

v_call: TRBV12-3/TRBV12-4
j_call: TRBJ2-5
cdr3_aa: ASSFRDTLQETQY

v_call: TRBV18
j_call: TRBJ2-7
cdr3_aa: ASSPLRGGTSYEQY

v_call: TRBV19
j_call: TRBJ2-3
cdr3_aa: ASGTTVTRGTDTQY

v_call: TRBV7-3
j_call: TRBJ2-2
cdr3_aa: ASSRQGAVGELF

v_call: TRBV6-2/TRBV6-3
j_call: TRBJ2-2
cdr3_aa: AIHGTGRPDGELF

v_call: TRBV7-2
j_call: TRBJ2-7
cdr3_aa: ASRRTGSGHEQY

v_call: TRBV7-2
j_call: TRBJ2-1
cdr3_aa: ASSLEGPYNEQF

v_call: TRBV20-1
j_call: TRBJ2-2
cdr3_aa: SARPPSGTTTGELF

v_call: TRBV29-1
j_call: TRBJ2-7
cdr3_aa: SVVWGRSGVSYEQY

v_call: TRBV15
j_call: TRBJ2-3
cdr3_aa: ATEGSTDTQY